Listed below are T cell receptor beta chains from one sample, sequenced in a study of cytomegalovirus exposure and HLA in healthy donors. Clones were sequenced by immunoSEQ multiplex PCR, and TCRdb holds only the in-frame ones, with some missing. This sample yields some 110,000 clones, of which approximately 73% are seen a single time; less than 5% belongs to the top ten. The specimen was PBMCs. Receptors originate from a man between 60 and 75 years old in good health and CMV-seropositive. The CDR3 runs from the conserved cysteine through the conserved F or W. The order of the fields is CDR3 length, J gene, V gene, CDR3 protein.

15,TRBJ2-3,TRBV18,CASSAPGLARDTQYF
19,TRBJ1-5,TRBV4-1,CASSQLWRGGQVQAQPQHF
14,TRBJ2-5,TRBV10-3,CAISSSGGAETQYF
15,TRBJ2-3,TRBV6-1,CASSENQASTDTQYF
13,TRBJ1-5,TRBV2,CASSGEGFQPQHF
13,TRBJ1-6,TRBV14,CASSQVQNSPLHF
16,TRBJ2-3,TRBV14,CASSQVRGGNTDTQYF
12,TRBJ2-1,TRBV30,CAWTSPYNEQFF
15,TRBJ1-6,TRBV6-5,CASSGGRGWNSPLHF
15,TRBJ2-2,TRBV9,CASSGQGGNTGELFF
15,TRBJ1-2,TRBV6-5,CASRTAGSDRYGYTF
16,TRBJ2-6,TRBV5-6,CASSLFRGSGANVLTF
17,TRBJ1-2,TRBV29-1,CSVPMKLGVAFNYGYTF
11,TRBJ2-7,TRBV28,CASISGGEQYF
11,TRBJ2-5,TRBV6-6,CASRRNSQQYF
14,TRBJ2-2,TRBV7-3,CASSLTTNTGELFF
14,TRBJ1-6,TRBV6-5,CASSQQTDNSPLHF
14,TRBJ1-2,TRBV5-1,CASSPLMVEDGYTF
13,TRBJ1-6,TRBV6-1,CASSEPTYSPLHF
15,TRBJ1-4,TRBV7-9,CASSFLGTQNEKLFF
15,TRBJ1-1,TRBV4-2,CASSQVIGGNTEAFF
13,TRBJ2-2,TRBV11-3,CASSQGAIGELFF
15,TRBJ2-2,TRBV5-6,CASSYRVPNTGELFF
13,TRBJ2-5,TRBV10-3,CAISVGNQETQYF
12,TRBJ1-6,TRBV6-1,CASSPNRVSLHF
13,TRBJ1-6,TRBV10-3,CAIGGGWGSPLHF
17,TRBJ1-2,TRBV25-1,CASSDTFSQSSNYGYTF
16,TRBJ2-3,TRBV28,CASRPPDGQRTDTQYF
16,TRBJ2-2,TRBV2,CASRHRTSGGAGELFF
12,TRBJ1-2,TRBV28,CASAPRGPGYTF
14,TRBJ1-6,TRBV10-2,CASQDRSANSPLHF
13,TRBJ1-2,TRBV7-3,CASSRMGGYGYTF
17,TRBJ1-2,TRBV10-1,CASSESNVIQDLYGYTF
14,TRBJ1-6,TRBV6-1,CASSAGVGESPLHF
11,TRBJ1-1,TRBV5-1,CASSPNFEAFF
14,TRBJ1-5,TRBV10-3,CAISGDRDGQPQHF
14,TRBJ1-5,TRBV6-6,CASSDTGGGQPQHF
13,TRBJ1-5,TRBV5-1,CASSLEGSQPQHF
10,TRBJ1-3,TRBV20-1,CSAVGNTIYF
15,TRBJ1-2,TRBV13,CASIQGGQGAHGYPF
14,TRBJ1-1,TRBV18,CASSPGTGGSEAFF
12,TRBJ2-1,TRBV6-1,CASSVQHNEQFF
15,TRBJ2-3,TRBV5-1,CASKDGGDSTDTQYF
13,TRBJ1-6,TRBV10-1,CASRSSYNSPLHF
14,TRBJ2-1,TRBV21-1,CVSPGVSSYNEQFF
20,TRBJ2-6,TRBV4-2,CASSQAVYREASSGANVLTF
14,TRBJ1-1,TRBV19,CASSITGGNTEAFF
17,TRBJ1-1,TRBV19,CASRTHRDRIMNTEAFF
14,TRBJ1-4,TRBV6-5,CASSLTGGNEKLFF
14,TRBJ2-7,TRBV5-1,CASSFSGGAAEQYF
18,TRBJ1-5,TRBV5-5,CASSLEAGGRYSNQPQHF
15,TRBJ2-7,TRBV6-1,CASSEVGTEAYEQYF
15,TRBJ1-4,TRBV6-1,CASRRVERVNEKLFF
14,TRBJ2-1,TRBV10-2,CARARTAGINEQFF
14,TRBJ2-7,TRBV5-1,CASSLFSGVYEQYF